This T cell receptor beta chain was documented in a study of tumor and adjacent non-tumor tissue in lung cancer. Worth noting for this clonotype: A much larger clone differs from this one at a single base, so this may be a read error.

A modified ARM-PCR protocol with three rounds of nested PCR amplified TCRbeta. TCRdb analysed the multiplex PCR reads with MiXCR anew, one entry per CDR3 protein. The repertoire has approximately 65,000 distinct CDR3 sequences, 60% of them found once; the top ten carry 20%. No cell sorting was done before RNA was extracted from the tissue. This CDR3 spans 14 amino acids. The V gene's germline CDR1 is MNHNS and CDR2 SASEGT. The ends were cut back, 2 bases at V and 5 bases at J, with 12 bases in the middle. The specimen was lung tumor tissue. J is TRBJ2-5 and V is TRBV6-1; tentatively, D is TRBD1 or TRBD2 (6 bases each). This TCR derives from a man in his fifties with non-small cell lung cancer. Here the CDR3 reads CASSERGAEETQYF. DNA of the CDR3: TGTGCCAGCAGTGAAAGGGGGGCAGAGGAGACCCAGTACTTC.